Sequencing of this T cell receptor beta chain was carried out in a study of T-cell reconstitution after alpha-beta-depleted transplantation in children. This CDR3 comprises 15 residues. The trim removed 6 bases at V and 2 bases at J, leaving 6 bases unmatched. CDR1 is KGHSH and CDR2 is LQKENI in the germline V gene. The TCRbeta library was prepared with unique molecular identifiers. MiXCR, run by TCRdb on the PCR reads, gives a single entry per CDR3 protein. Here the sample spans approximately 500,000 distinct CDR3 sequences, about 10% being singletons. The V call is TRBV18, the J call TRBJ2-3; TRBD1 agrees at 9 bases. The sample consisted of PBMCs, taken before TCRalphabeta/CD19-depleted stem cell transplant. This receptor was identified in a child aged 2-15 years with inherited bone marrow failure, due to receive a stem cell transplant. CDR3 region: CASSPRDRVTDTQYF. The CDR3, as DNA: TGTGCCAGCTCCCCCCGGGACAGGGTCACAGATACGCAGTATTTT.